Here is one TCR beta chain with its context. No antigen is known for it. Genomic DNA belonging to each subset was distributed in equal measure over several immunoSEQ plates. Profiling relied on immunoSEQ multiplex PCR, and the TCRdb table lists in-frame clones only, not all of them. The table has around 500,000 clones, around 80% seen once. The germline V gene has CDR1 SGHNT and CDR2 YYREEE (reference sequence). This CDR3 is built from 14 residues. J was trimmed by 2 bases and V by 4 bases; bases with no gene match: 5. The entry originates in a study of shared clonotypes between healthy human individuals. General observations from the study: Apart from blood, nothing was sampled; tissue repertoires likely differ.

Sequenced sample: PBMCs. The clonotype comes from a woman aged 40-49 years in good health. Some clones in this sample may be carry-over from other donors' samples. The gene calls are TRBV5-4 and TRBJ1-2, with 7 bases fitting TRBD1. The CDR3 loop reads CASSKDRFNYGYTF. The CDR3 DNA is TGTGCCAGCAGCAAGGACAGGTTCAACTATGGCTACACCTTC.